This record covers a single T cell receptor beta chain. Its antigen is unknown. The germline V gene has CDR1 MNHEY and CDR2 SMNVEV (reference sequence). Trimming took off 5 bases at V and 0 bases at J, with 18 bases between the two ends. The CDR3 covers 17 residues. These data are taken from a study of CD8 T cells in ankylosing spondylitis. Study-level findings and limits: What seemed typical of ankylosing spondylitis blood was a TCR beta motif built from 7 or 8 highly homologous variants. Disease-linked clones were found to be CD8+ and relatively rare in peripheral blood. A number of the motif variants had already been described in reactive arthritis synovial fluid and blood.

TCRdb reprocessed the 5' RACE reads via MiXCR and lists one record per CDR3 protein. The table has some 400,000 distinct CDR3 sequences, about a fifth seen once; the top ten hold approximately 15%. The V gene is TRBV27, the J gene TRBJ2-3, with D perhaps matching TRBD2 (5 bases). The sequencing sample was made of blood, either unsorted or a sorted T cell fraction (not recorded which). This TCR came from a male donor with ankylosing spondylitis. The chain's CDR3 is CASSPTAGVVSTDTQYF. CDR3 bases: TGTGCCAGCAGTCCGACCGCGGGTGTCGTTAGCACAGATACGCAGTATTTT.